The 13 T cell receptor beta chains in this list originate from one sample, sequenced in a study of shared clonotypes between healthy human individuals. CD45RO-negative CD8 cells positively selected for CCR7 made up the naive population, which excluded terminally differentiated effector memory CD45RA+ cells. The assay was immunoSEQ multiplex PCR, and TCRdb's table has in-frame clones only and misses some. The sample shows millions of clones, over 85% of them seen only once. Specimen: naive CD8+ T cells sorted from blood. Receptors originate from a man aged 18 to 29 in good health.

The rearrangement joins TRBV10-2 to TRBJ1-1; the match to TRBD1 covers 8 bases. CDR3 size: 14 residues. Trimming took 5 bases from V and 7 from J; bases not matched to a gene: 9. Germline CDR1 reads WSHSY; CDR2 reads SAAADI. The CDR3 DNA follows: TGCGCCAGCAGTCCGGACAGGGTGGACGTTGAAGCTTTCTTT. Translating gives CASSPDRVDVEAFF.

This chain uses TRBV7-9 with TRBJ2-2; D uncertain. The ends were cut back, 5 bases at V and 1 base at J, with 8 bases in the middle. There are 14 residues in the CDR3. Germline V gene data show CDR1 as SEHNR and CDR2 as FQNEAQ (reference sequence). In DNA form, the CDR3 reads TGTGCCAGCAGCCCGTCTGAGAACACCGGGGAGCTGTTTTTT. It encodes CASSPSENTGELFF.

The chain couples TRBV6-5 to TRBJ1-1; tentative D call: TRBD1 (6 bases). This CDR3 contains 12 residues. The ends were cut back, 10 bases at V and 0 bases at J, with 9 bases in the middle. Germline V gene data show CDR1 as MNHEY and CDR2 as SVGAGI. The CDR3 loop is CATRQVNTEAFF. DNA for the CDR3: TGTGCCACCCGACAGGTGAACACTGAAGCTTTCTTT.

The chain has TRBV6-1 and TRBJ1-6; no reliable D call. Trimming stripped 8 bases from V and 0 bases from J, with 11 bases between. The CDR3 is 15 residues long. Germline lookup yields CDR1 MNHNS and CDR2 SASEGT. The CDR3 bases are TGTGCCAGCGTGTCTGACGGCTCCTATAATTCACCCCTCCACTTT. Translation gives CASVSDGSYNSPLHF.

This sequence joins TRBV6-6 and TRBJ2-7; TRBD2 aligns across 7 bases. The CDR3 runs 16 residues. V lost 2 bases, J lost 1 base, and 8 bases stayed unmatched. In germline, CDR1 is MNHNY, CDR2 SVGAGI (reference sequence). The CDR3 sequence: CASSYGWLAVSYEQYF. The CDR3 nucleotides read TGTGCCAGCAGTTACGGGTGGCTAGCGGTTTCCTACGAGCAGTACTTC.

V is TRBV28 and J is TRBJ2-7; D remains ambiguous. The CDR3 has 13 amino acids. V was clipped by 1 base and J by 4 bases, with 8 bases between them. Germline-derived CDR1 and CDR2 are MDHEN and SYDVKM. The CDR3 is CASSLLGRYEQYF. The CDR3 coding sequence is TGTGCCAGCAGTTTATTGGGTCGATACGAGCAGTACTTC.

The rearrangement uses TRBV30 and TRBJ1-1, with D maybe TRBD1 (5 bases). Germline V lookup: CDR1 GTSNPN, CDR2 SVGIG (reference sequence). Trimming shortened V by 4 bases and J by 3 bases, and 9 bases separated the two germline ends. The CDR3 has 12 amino acids. CDR3: CAWTREDTEAFF. The CDR3 nucleotides read TGTGCCTGGACCAGGGAGGACACTGAAGCTTTCTTT.

The chain couples TRBV30 to TRBJ1-2, with D maybe TRBD1 (5 bases). The CDR3 totals 13 residues. Trimming cost V 7 bases and J 7 bases, with 19 bases left between them. Looked up from germline, CDR1 is GTSNPN and CDR2 is SVGIG (reference sequence). CDR3 bases: TGTGCCTATTACGGGACCAATGTCCCTGGCTACACCTTC. Protein product: CAYYGTNVPGYTF. Supplemented by reference TRBV30 and TRBJ1-2, the full variable domain reads SQTIHQWPATLVQPVGSPLSLECTVEGTSNPNLYWYRQAAGRGLQLLFYSVGIGQISSEVPQNLSASRPQDRQFILSSKKLLLSDSGFYLCAYYGTNVPGYTFGSGTRLTVV.

This rearrangement joins TRBV7-9 to TRBJ2-5; D uncertain. The germline V gene has CDR1 SEHNR and CDR2 FQNEAQ (reference sequence). Between the trimmed V and J ends, which lost 5 bases and 2 bases, there was a span of 15 bases. The CDR3 sequence is 15 residues long. The CDR3 here is CASSPTLQGQETQYF. CDR3 in DNA: TGTGCCAGCAGCCCAACCCTACAAGGACAAGAGACCCAGTACTTC.

The chain recombines TRBV4-1 with TRBJ2-7, with D tentatively TRBD1 or TRBD2 (5 bases each). This CDR3 is built from 15 residues. V lost 2 bases and J lost 5, with 16 bases in between. The V gene's germline CDR1 is MGHRA and CDR2 YSYEKL. The CDR3, as DNA: TGCGCCAGCAGCCAAAGGGACCTCCCGACCCACGAGCAGTACTTC. It codes for CASSQRDLPTHEQYF.

Comment on this clone: A much larger clone lies a single base off, so this may be a read error. The identical CDR3 is also encoded by other nucleotide sequences in the sample. The chain recombines TRBV5-1 with TRBJ2-7; D gene ambiguous. The CDR3 loop spans 12 amino acids. Germline CDR1 reads SGHRS; CDR2 reads YFSETQ. V gave up 0 bases and J gave up 2 bases, with 3 bases separating them. The CDR3 region is CASSLDTYEQYF. In DNA, the CDR3 is TGCGCCAGCAGCTTGGACACCTACGAGCAGTACTTC.

The V and J genes are TRBV6-1 and TRBJ2-2; the D gene is possibly TRBD2 (5 bases). This CDR3 comprises 16 residues. CDR1 is MNHNS and CDR2 is SASEGT in the germline V gene. V shed 2 bases and J shed 0 bases, with 10 bases lying between them. DNA of the CDR3: TGTGCCAGCAGTGAATATACTAGTGCGAACACCGGGGAGCTGTTTTTT. Translation: CASSEYTSANTGELFF.

The V gene is TRBV4-1, the J gene TRBJ2-2; the match to TRBD1 covers 9 bases. The germline V gene has CDR1 MGHRA and CDR2 YSYEKL. This CDR3 region has 16 residues. The J segment lost 4 bases and the V segment lost 5 bases, leaving 8 bases of the junction unmatched. CDR3 sequence (DNA): TGCGCCAGCAGCGTCCGGGACAGGGCTAGCACCGGGGAGCTGTTTTTT. Protein: CASSVRDRASTGELFF.